This passage covers 32 T cell receptor beta chains from one sample sequenced in a study of human T cells and chemical hapten exposure. Time point: patch test 2, 6 weeks after DPC sensitization. Treatment denoted: therapeutic diphenylcyclopropenone sensitization with weekly scalp DPC. MiXCR, run by TCRdb on the RACE reads, gives a single entry per CDR3 protein. The repertoire holds 35,000 to 45,000 distinct CDR3 sequences, with more than 8.5% as singletons. This material consisted of whole blood, taken in connection with sensitization to the hapten diphenylcyclopropenone (DPC). All receptors come from a woman aged 40 to 50 with alopecia areata. Some clones in this sample may be carry-over from other donors' samples.

This clonotype was seen many times. The chain uses TRBV5-1 and TRBJ2-5; D is possibly TRBD2 (5 bases). V shed 4 bases and J shed 4 bases, with 11 bases lying between them. In germline, CDR1 is SGHRS, CDR2 YFSETQ. The CDR3 runs 13 residues. The CDR3 DNA reads TGCGCCAGCAGCGCAACGGGGATAGAGACCCAGTACTTC. Protein product: CASSATGIETQYF.

The table lists this clonotype with many counts. This chain links TRBV29-1 with TRBJ2-3; D gene unclear. Germline lookup yields CDR1 SQVTM and CDR2 ANQGSEA. Trimming took 4 bases from V and 2 from J, leaving 10 bases between them. The length of the CDR3 is 13 residues. The CDR3 spells CSVVQAFTDTQYF. The CDR3 DNA reads TGCAGCGTTGTTCAGGCTTTCACAGATACGCAGTATTTT.

Comment on this clonotype: A clone one base away is much larger, so this may be a read error. The chain employs TRBV3-1 and TRBJ2-7; 7 bases line up with TRBD1. J gave up 2 bases and V 5 bases, and 6 bases lay outside the gene matches. Germline loops: CDR1 LGHDT, CDR2 YNNKEL (reference sequence). The CDR3 spans 14 residues. CDR3 in amino acids: CASSAGTETYEQYF. CDR3 DNA: TGTGCCAGCAGCGCCGGGACAGAGACCTACGAGCAGTACTTC.

The CDR3 bases are TGCGCCAGCAGCCGACCTGGCAGGGTATCGACAGATACGCAGTATTTT. It codes for CASSRPGRVSTDTQYF. This sequence joins TRBV4-1 and TRBJ2-3, with D possibly matching TRBD1 (5 bases). There are 16 residues in the CDR3. V was cut by 4 bases and J by 3 bases, with 17 bases left in between. Germline CDR1 MGHRA, CDR2 YSYEKL.

The chain has TRBV12-3 or TRBV12-4 and TRBJ1-1; D is unclear. The CDR3 is made up of 15 amino acids. The ends were cut back, 5 bases at V and 3 bases at J, with 16 bases in the middle. CDR3 bases: TGTGCCAGCAGTCCCGAGGTGGTTGGGGACACTGAAGCTTTCTTT. Its translation is CASSPEVVGDTEAFF.

This clonotype was counted many times. V is TRBV11-3 and J is TRBJ2-3; D is ambiguous. CDR1 and CDR2 (germline): SGHNT, YENEEA. The CDR3 runs to 11 residues. V gave up 4 bases and J gave up 8 bases, with 7 bases separating them. This CDR3 reads CASSSDGTQYF. DNA of the CDR3: TGTGCCAGCAGCTCTGACGGTACGCAGTATTTT.

The V gene is TRBV20-1, the J gene TRBJ2-3, with TRBD2 as a possible D gene (7 bases). The CDR3 extends over 15 amino acids. Trimming stripped 5 bases from V and 2 bases from J, with 17 bases between. CDR1 is DFQATT and CDR2 is SNEGSKA in the germline V gene (reference sequence). The CDR3: CSASDRRGNTDTQYF. CDR3 in DNA: TGCAGTGCTTCAGACAGGCGGGGGAACACAGATACGCAGTATTTT.

At least ten counts were recorded for this clonotype. The rearrangement uses TRBV12-3 or TRBV12-4 and TRBJ1-3; D gene uncertain. V lost 5 bases and J 2 bases, leaving 7 bases between the germline ends. This CDR3 region has 13 residues. The CDR3 loop is CASSPTPGNTIYF. The DNA of the CDR3 is TGTGCCAGCAGTCCCACCCCTGGAAACACCATATATTTT.

The chain couples TRBV4-2 to TRBJ1-4, with 8 bases aligning to TRBD1. Germline V CDR1 and CDR2: LGHNA, YNFKEQ. The CDR3 extends over 17 amino acids. V was pared by 1 base and J by 4 bases, with 8 bases of the junction left unmatched. The CDR3 region has the DNA TGTGCCAGCAGCCAAGGCAATGGACAGGGTGATAATGAAAAACTGTTTTTT. Translation gives CASSQGNGQGDNEKLFF.

Note on this clonotype: This may arise from a read error, as a much more abundant clone is one base away. The V gene is TRBV20-1, the J gene TRBJ1-1; D possibly corresponds to TRBD1 (6 bases). CDR1 and CDR2 (germline): DFQATT, SNEGSKA (reference sequence). The CDR3 covers 13 residues. V lost 5 bases to trimming and J lost 5 bases, with 15 bases between them. The CDR3 protein is CSAGGGLGTEAFF. For the CDR3, the DNA is TGCAGTGCTGGAGGGGGTCTGGGGACTGAAGCTTTCTTT.

This clonotype came up many times. The chain employs TRBV4-1 and TRBJ1-4, with 7 bases identical to TRBD1. The germline gives CDR1 MGHRA, CDR2 YSYEKL. J gave up 2 bases and V 2 bases, and 2 bases lay outside the gene matches. CDR3 length equals 15 residues. CDR3 region: CASSQRQGTNEKLFF. The CDR3 nucleotides read TGCGCCAGCAGCCAACGACAGGGTACTAATGAAAAACTGTTTTTT.

This clonotype was picked up many times. V gene TRBV20-1 combines with J gene TRBJ2-2; D assignment may be TRBD1 or TRBD2 (5 bases each). Trimming left V 1 base short and J 2 bases short, with 17 bases between. The CDR3 has 17 amino acids. CDR1 is DFQATT and CDR2 is SNEGSKA in the germline V gene (reference sequence). CDR3 nucleotide sequence: TGCAGTGCTAGAGGCCTAAGGGGCGGGTTTAACACCGGGGAGCTGTTTTTT. Its protein is CSARGLRGGFNTGELFF.

Many counts were recorded for this clonotype. The chain joins TRBV29-1 to TRBJ1-3; D might be TRBD1 (6 bases). The CDR3 totals 13 residues. V gave up 6 bases and J gave up 5 bases, with 14 bases separating them. CDR1 and CDR2 from the germline V gene are SQVTM and ANQGSEA. CDR3 loop: CSVLEQGRNTIYF. The CDR3 DNA reads TGCAGCGTACTCGAACAGGGAAGAAACACCATATATTTT.

This clonotype was observed at least ten times. J is TRBJ2-7 and V is TRBV6-6; D remains unclear. This CDR3 has 15 amino acids. The germline V gene has CDR1 MNHNY and CDR2 SVGAGI (reference sequence). V was shortened by 0 bases and J by 2 bases, with 11 bases between the two germline ends. CDR3 in DNA: TGTGCCAGCAGTTACTCCGCGACGGTCACCTACGAGCAGTACTTC. Its protein product is CASSYSATVTYEQYF.

This rearrangement joins TRBV20-1 to TRBJ2-2, with D uncertain. This CDR3 has 14 residues. Germline V gene data show CDR1 as DFQATT and CDR2 as SNEGSKA (reference sequence). V was clipped by 6 bases and J by 0 bases, with 11 bases between them. The CDR3 region is CSAPPASNTGELFF. The CDR3 region has the DNA TGCAGTGCGCCCCCGGCATCGAACACCGGGGAGCTGTTTTTT.

This clonotype has a count of ten or more. This chain uses TRBV5-6 with TRBJ2-3; either TRBD1 or TRBD2 may fit D (5 bases each). The germline V gene has CDR1 SGHDT and CDR2 YYEEEE. Trimming removed 2 bases at V and 6 bases at J, with 13 bases between. The CDR3 covers 14 residues. CDR3 region: CASSLPEGTDTQYF. DNA of the CDR3: TGTGCCAGCAGCTTACCTGAAGGGACGGATACGCAGTATTTT.

This clonotype was picked up many times. The chain joins TRBV20-1 to TRBJ2-3; 7 bases line up with TRBD2. CDR3 length equals 15 residues. J lost 1 base, V lost 1 base, and 5 bases had no gene match. The germline gives CDR1 DFQATT, CDR2 SNEGSKA (reference sequence). The CDR3 sequence is CSARGGLAGTDTQYF. CDR3 in DNA: TGCAGTGCTAGAGGTGGGCTAGCGGGCACAGATACGCAGTATTTT.

This clonotype has a count of ten or more. V and J are TRBV6-2 or TRBV6-3 and TRBJ2-3; D is unclear. Germline assignment: CDR1 MNHEY and CDR2 SVGEGT. V was trimmed by 2 bases and J by 4 bases, leaving 4 bases between them. The CDR3 has 12 amino acids. The DNA of the CDR3 is TGTGCCAGCAGTTACACGGCAGATACGCAGTATTTT. It codes for CASSYTADTQYF.

This clonotype appeared many times. The chain combines TRBV7-8 with TRBJ2-3; possible D gene TRBD1, 5 bases. V shed 5 bases and J shed 3 bases, with 9 bases lying between them. Germline V gene data show CDR1 as SGHVS and CDR2 as FQNEAQ. CDR3 size: 13 residues. The CDR3 bases are TGTGCCAGCAGCGCGTACAGGACAGATACGCAGTATTTT. This translates into CASSAYRTDTQYF.

This clonotype appeared many times. This chain connects TRBV2 to TRBJ2-2, with 8 bases fitting TRBD2. The ends lost 7 bases at V and 0 bases at J; junction bases unmatched: 7. Germline lookup yields CDR1 SNHLY and CDR2 FYNNEI. The length of the CDR3 is 16 residues. The CDR3 loop reads CASTGGPVANTGELFF. The DNA for the CDR3 is TGTGCCAGCACGGGGGGGCCCGTCGCGAACACCGGGGAGCTGTTTTTT.

The V gene is TRBV12-3 or TRBV12-4, the J gene TRBJ2-7; D is unresolved. The germline V and J ends were trimmed by 4 bases and 6 bases, with 10 bases remaining between them. The CDR3 has 12 amino acids. This CDR3 is CASSSPPGEQYF. The CDR3 nucleotides are TGTGCCAGCAGTTCGCCCCCAGGCGAGCAGTACTTC.

This chain connects TRBV12-3 or TRBV12-4 to TRBJ1-2, with D possibly matching TRBD1 (6 bases). CDR3 size: 13 residues. V gave up 7 bases and J gave up 6 bases, with 15 bases separating them. The CDR3: CASTLNEGDGYTF. The CDR3 DNA sequence: TGTGCCAGCACCCTAAACGAGGGGGATGGCTACACCTTC.

This clonotype was seen repeatedly, ten times or more. This sequence joins TRBV18 and TRBJ1-5; D gene ambiguous. Germline V lookup: CDR1 KGHSH, CDR2 LQKENI. Trimming stripped 0 bases from V and 1 base from J, with 7 bases between. The CDR3 has 15 amino acids. Here the CDR3 reads CASSPPFLSNQPQHF. CDR3 DNA sequence: TGTGCCAGCTCACCACCGTTTTTAAGCAATCAGCCCCAGCATTTT.

This clonotype was detected only a few times. V is TRBV18 and J is TRBJ2-1; D could derive from TRBD1 or TRBD2 (6 bases each). V lost 0 bases and J 9 bases, leaving 15 bases between the germline ends. Germline lookup yields CDR1 KGHSH and CDR2 LQKENI. There are 15 residues in the CDR3. The CDR3 spells CASSPPSRGEFEQFF. DNA for the CDR3: TGTGCCAGCTCACCACCGTCAAGGGGGGAGTTTGAGCAGTTCTTC.

This clonotype has at least ten counts. CDR3 residues: CASGLAPGYTQYF. The DNA of the CDR3 is TGTGCTAGTGGTTTGGCCCCAGGGTATACGCAGTATTTT. This rearrangement joins TRBV12-5 to TRBJ2-3, with D possibly TRBD1 on 5 matching bases. The germline V and J ends were trimmed by 1 base and 7 bases, with 9 bases remaining between them. Germline V CDR1 and CDR2: LGHNT, FRNRAP. The CDR3 loop spans 13 amino acids.

This clonotype has just a few counts. This chain links TRBV11-2 with TRBJ1-2; unclear D gene. CDR1 SGHAT and CDR2 FQNNGV come from the germline V gene. The CDR3 is 13 residues long. Trimming pared 3 bases from V and 3 bases from J, leaving 8 bases between. The CDR3 DNA is TGTGCCAGCAGCTTCACGGGTTACTATGGCTACACCTTC. Protein: CASSFTGYYGYTF.

This clonotype appeared a few times. The rearrangement links TRBV27 to TRBJ2-7; unclear D gene. This CDR3 has 14 amino acids. Germline-derived CDR1 and CDR2 are MNHEY and SMNVEV (reference sequence). V was trimmed by 5 bases and J by 0 bases, leaving 11 bases between them. CDR3 nucleotides: TGTGCCAGCAGTCCATACAGAAGCTCCTACGAGCAGTACTTC. Translating gives CASSPYRSSYEQYF.

This clonotype was counted ten times or more. The CDR3 loop reads CASSPGQMNTEAFF. CDR3 sequence (DNA): TGTGCCAGCTCACCGGGACAGATGAACACTGAAGCTTTCTTT. This chain connects TRBV18 to TRBJ1-1; 7 positions match TRBD1. The trim removed 3 bases at V and 0 bases at J, leaving 1 base unmatched. CDR3 length: 14 residues. In germline, CDR1 is KGHSH, CDR2 LQKENI.

This clonotype was seen repeatedly, ten times or more. The chain couples TRBV5-1 to TRBJ1-3; 8 nucleotides match TRBD1. V was pared by 5 bases and J by 0 bases, with 10 bases of the junction left unmatched. The CDR3 sequence is 17 residues long. Germline V gene sequence: CDR1 SGHRS, CDR2 YFSETQ. The CDR3 DNA follows: TGCGCCAGCAGGGGGGGACAGGAATTTATCTCTGGAAACACCATATATTTT. This gives the protein CASRGGQEFISGNTIYF.

In this sample, this clonotype turned up many times. J is TRBJ2-6 and V is TRBV11-3, with D perhaps given as TRBD1 or TRBD2 (6 bases each). Between the trimmed V and J ends, which lost 4 bases and 6 bases, there was a span of 16 bases. Germline loops: CDR1 SGHNT, CDR2 YENEEA. The CDR3 contains 16 residues. The CDR3 loop is CASSSPRGAEANVLTF. The DNA of the CDR3 is TGTGCCAGCAGCTCGCCGAGGGGGGCCGAGGCCAACGTCCTGACTTTC.

This clonotype was observed at least ten times. The chain employs TRBV20-1 and TRBJ2-7; no definite D call. The CDR3 spans 14 residues. V was clipped by 2 bases and J by 0 bases, with 11 bases between them. Germline V gene sequence: CDR1 DFQATT, CDR2 SNEGSKA (reference sequence). The CDR3 bases are TGCAGTGCTAGAACGGTCCCGAGCTCCTACGAGCAGTACTTC. This codes for CSARTVPSSYEQYF.

This clonotype has ten or more counts. The chain links TRBV20-1 to TRBJ1-6; D remains unclear. The length of the CDR3 is 13 residues. CDR1 DFQATT and CDR2 SNEGSKA come from the germline V gene (reference sequence). V was clipped by 3 bases and J by 13 bases, with 16 bases between them. This CDR3 reads CSARTRKLSPLHF. CDR3 in DNA: TGCAGTGCTAGGACCCGGAAGCTGTCCCCCCTCCACTTT.